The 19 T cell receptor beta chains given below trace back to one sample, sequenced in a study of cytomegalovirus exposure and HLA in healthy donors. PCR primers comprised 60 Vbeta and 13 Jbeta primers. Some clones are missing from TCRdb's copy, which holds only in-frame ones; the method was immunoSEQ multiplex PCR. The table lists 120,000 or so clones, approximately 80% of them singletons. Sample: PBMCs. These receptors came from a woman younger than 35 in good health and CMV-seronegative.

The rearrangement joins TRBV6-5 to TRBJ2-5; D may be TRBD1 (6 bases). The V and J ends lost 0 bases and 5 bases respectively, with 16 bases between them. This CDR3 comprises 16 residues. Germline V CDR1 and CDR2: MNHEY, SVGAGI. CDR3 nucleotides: TGTGCCAGCAGTTACTCGATTATCAGGGGCCGGGAGACCCAGTACTTC. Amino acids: CASSYSIIRGRETQYF.

CDR3 protein: CASSGQGGLVTEAFF. CDR3 nucleotide sequence: TGTGCCAGCAGTGGACAGGGAGGGCTTGTAACTGAAGCTTTCTTT. The V call is TRBV7-3, the J call TRBJ1-1, with 8 positions matching TRBD1. CDR1 and CDR2 from the germline V gene are SGHTA and FQGTGA. Germline trimming cut 6 bases from V and 5 bases from J; bases unmatched to any gene: 11. The CDR3 is 15 residues long.

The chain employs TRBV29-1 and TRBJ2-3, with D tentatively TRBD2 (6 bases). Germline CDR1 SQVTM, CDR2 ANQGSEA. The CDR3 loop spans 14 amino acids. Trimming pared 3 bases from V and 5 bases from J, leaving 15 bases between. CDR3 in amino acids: CSVDTGGAGDTQYF. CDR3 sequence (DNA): TGCAGCGTTGATACCGGCGGGGCTGGAGATACGCAGTATTTT.

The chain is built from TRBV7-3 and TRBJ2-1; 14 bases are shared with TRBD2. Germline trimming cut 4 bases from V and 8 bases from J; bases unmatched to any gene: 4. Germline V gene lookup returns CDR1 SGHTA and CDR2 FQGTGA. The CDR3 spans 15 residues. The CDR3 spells CASSWTSGGLDEQFF. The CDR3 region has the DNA TGTGCCAGCAGCTGGACTAGCGGGGGGCTGGATGAGCAGTTCTTC.

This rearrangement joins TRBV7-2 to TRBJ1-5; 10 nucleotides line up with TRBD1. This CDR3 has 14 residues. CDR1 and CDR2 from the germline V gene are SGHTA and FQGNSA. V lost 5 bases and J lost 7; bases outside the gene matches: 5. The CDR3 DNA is TGTGCCAGCAGCCTTGGACAGGGGGAACAGCCCCAGCATTTT. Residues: CASSLGQGEQPQHF. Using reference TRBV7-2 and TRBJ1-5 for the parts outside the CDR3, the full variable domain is GAGVSQSPSNKVTEKGKDVELRCDPISGHTALYWYRQSLGQGLEFLIYFQGNSAPDKSGLPSDRFSAERTGGSVSTLTIQRTQQEDSAVYLCASSLGQGEQPQHFGDGTRLSIL.

The CDR3 region has the DNA TGTGCCACCAGCATACAACAGGGGGGGAACACTGAAGCTTTCTTT. This encodes CATSIQQGGNTEAFF. This chain links TRBV15 with TRBJ1-1; 8 nucleotides agree with TRBD1. The CDR3 sequence is 15 residues long. CDR1 and CDR2 from the germline V gene are LNHNV and YYDKDF (reference sequence). Germline trimming cut 4 bases from V and 1 base from J; bases unmatched to any gene: 5.

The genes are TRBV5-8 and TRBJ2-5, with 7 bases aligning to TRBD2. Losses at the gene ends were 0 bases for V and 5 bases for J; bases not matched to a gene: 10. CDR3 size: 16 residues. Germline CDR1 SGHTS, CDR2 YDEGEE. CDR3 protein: CASSLGMTSKAETQYF. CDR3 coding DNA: TGTGCCAGCAGCTTGGGGATGACTAGCAAGGCCGAGACCCAGTACTTC.

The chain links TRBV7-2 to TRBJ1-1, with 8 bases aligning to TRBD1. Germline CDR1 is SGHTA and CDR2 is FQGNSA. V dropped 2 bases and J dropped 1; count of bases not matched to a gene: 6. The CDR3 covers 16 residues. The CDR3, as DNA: TGTGCCAGCAGCTTATTGGGGACAGGCAAGAACACTGAAGCTTTCTTT. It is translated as CASSLLGTGKNTEAFF.

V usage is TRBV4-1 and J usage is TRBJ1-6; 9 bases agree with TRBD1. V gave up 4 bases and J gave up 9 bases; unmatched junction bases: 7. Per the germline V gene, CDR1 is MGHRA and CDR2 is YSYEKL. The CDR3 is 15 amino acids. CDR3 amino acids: CASSRRDRETSPLHF. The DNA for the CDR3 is TGCGCCAGCAGCCGCCGGGACAGGGAGACTTCACCCCTCCACTTT.

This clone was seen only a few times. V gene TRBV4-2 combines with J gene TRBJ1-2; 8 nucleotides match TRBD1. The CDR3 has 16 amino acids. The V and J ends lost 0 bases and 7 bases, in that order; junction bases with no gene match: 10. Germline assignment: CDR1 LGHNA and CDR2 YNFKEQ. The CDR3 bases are TGTGCCAGCAGCCAAGACGTGTCAGGGGGCTGGGGTGGCTACACCTTC. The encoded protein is CASSQDVSGGWGGYTF.

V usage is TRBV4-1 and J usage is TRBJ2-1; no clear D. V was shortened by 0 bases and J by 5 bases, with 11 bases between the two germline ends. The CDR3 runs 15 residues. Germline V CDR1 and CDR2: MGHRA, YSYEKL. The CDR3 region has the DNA TGCGCCAGCAGCCAAGAGGTGGGCCGACACAATGAGCAGTTCTTC. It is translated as CASSQEVGRHNEQFF.

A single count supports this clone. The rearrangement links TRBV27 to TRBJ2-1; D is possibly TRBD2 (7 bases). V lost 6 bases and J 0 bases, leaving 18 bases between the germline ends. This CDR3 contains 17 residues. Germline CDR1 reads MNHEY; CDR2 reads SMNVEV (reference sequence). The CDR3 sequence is CASRGGAGVPSYNEQFF. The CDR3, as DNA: TGTGCCAGCAGAGGGGGGGCGGGAGTTCCCTCCTACAATGAGCAGTTCTTC.

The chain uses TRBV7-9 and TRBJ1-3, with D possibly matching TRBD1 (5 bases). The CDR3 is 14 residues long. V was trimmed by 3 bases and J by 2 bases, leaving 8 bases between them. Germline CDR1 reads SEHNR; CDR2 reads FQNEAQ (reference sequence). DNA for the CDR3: TGTGCCAGCAGCTTGACGGGGGCTGGAAACACCATATATTTT. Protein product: CASSLTGAGNTIYF.

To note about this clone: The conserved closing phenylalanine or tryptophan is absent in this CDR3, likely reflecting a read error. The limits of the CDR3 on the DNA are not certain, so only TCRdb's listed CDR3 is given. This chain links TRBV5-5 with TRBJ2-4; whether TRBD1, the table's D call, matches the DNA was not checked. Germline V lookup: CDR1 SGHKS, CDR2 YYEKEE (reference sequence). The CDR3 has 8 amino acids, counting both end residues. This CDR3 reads CASSCQGP.

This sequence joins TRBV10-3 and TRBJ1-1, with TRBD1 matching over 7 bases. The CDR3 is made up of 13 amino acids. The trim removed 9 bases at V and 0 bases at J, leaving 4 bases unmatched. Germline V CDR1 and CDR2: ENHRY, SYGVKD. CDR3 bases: TGTGCCATTACGGGACAGATGAACACTGAAGCTTTCTTT. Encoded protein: CAITGQMNTEAFF.

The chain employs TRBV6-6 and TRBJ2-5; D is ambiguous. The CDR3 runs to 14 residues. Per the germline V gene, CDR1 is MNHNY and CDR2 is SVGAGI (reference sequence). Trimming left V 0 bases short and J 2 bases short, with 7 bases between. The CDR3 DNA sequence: TGTGCCAGCAGTTACTCGGGCAGTCAAGAGACCCAGTACTTC. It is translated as CASSYSGSQETQYF.

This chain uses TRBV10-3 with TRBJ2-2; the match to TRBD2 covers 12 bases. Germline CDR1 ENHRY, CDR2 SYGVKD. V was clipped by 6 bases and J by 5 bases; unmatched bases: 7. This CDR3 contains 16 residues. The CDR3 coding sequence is TGTGCCATCAGGAGGACTAGCGGGGCCTCAACCGGGGAGCTGTTTTTT. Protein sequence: CAIRRTSGASTGELFF.

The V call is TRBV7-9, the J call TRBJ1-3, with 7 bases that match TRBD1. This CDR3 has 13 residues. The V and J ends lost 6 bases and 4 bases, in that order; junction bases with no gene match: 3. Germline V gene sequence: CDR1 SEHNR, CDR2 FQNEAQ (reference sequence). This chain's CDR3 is CASSRQGGNTIYF. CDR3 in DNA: TGTGCCAGCAGTCGACAGGGCGGAAACACCATATATTTT.

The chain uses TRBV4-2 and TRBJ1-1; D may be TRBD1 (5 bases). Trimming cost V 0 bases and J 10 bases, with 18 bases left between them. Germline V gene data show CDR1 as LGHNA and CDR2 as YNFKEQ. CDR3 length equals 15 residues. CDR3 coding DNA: TGTGCCAGCAGCCAAGAAACGGGACTACTTCAGGGAGCTTTCTTT. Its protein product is CASSQETGLLQGAFF.